This TCR beta chain was captured by sequencing in a study of blood T cell repertoires in COVID-19. Study in general: The cDNA or gDNA used as material had been derived from T cells, B-cell-depleted T cells, or PBMCs.

CDR3 length equals 14 residues. Per the germline V gene, CDR1 is MNHEY and CDR2 is SMNVEV (reference sequence). With 7 bases removed from V and 7 bases from J, the gap between germline ends came to 14 bases. Produced via immunoSEQ multiplex PCR; TCRdb's table is partial and in-frame only. The table records about 150,000 clones, about 86% of them present only once. In its sample, this clone was seen once. The chain uses TRBV27 and TRBJ1-6; D not resolved. This TCR was sampled from a man in his sixties or seventies with acute or convalescent COVID-19. Sequenced input: peripheral blood. The CDR3 sequence is CASKIWTQNSPLHF. CDR3 in DNA: TGTGCCAGCAAAATATGGACTCAGAATTCACCCCTCCACTTT.